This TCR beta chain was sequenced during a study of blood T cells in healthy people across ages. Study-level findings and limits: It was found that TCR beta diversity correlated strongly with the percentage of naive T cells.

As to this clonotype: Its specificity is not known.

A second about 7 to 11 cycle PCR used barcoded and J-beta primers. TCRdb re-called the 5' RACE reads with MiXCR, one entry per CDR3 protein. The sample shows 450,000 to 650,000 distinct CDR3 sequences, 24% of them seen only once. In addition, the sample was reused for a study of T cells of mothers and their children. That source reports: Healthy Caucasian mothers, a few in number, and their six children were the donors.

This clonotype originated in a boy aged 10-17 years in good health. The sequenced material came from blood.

CDR3 DNA sequence: TGTGCCAGCAGTTCCCATACCAGCCCAACTGGGGCCAACGTCCTGACTTTC. Amino acid sequence: CASSSHTSPTGANVLTF. This sequence joins TRBV6-6 and TRBJ2-6; D gene ambiguous. Trimming removed 4 bases at V and 2 bases at J, with 15 bases between. There are 17 residues in the CDR3. Germline assignment: CDR1 MNHNY and CDR2 SVGAGI (reference sequence).